This T cell receptor beta chain was recovered during a study of blood T cell repertoires in COVID-19. Study at large: Both acute and convalescent COVID-19 samples were obtained from the United States, Italy and Spain. In each case, the material was cDNA or gDNA derived from T cells, B-cell-depleted T cells, or PBMCs.

The ends were cut back, 3 bases at V and 4 bases at J, with 16 bases in the middle. This CDR3 region has 15 residues. Germline V lookup: CDR1 KGHSH, CDR2 LQKENI. In the 2 weeks before study entry, exposed participants met a COVID-19 case, which was PCR-confirmed or clinician-diagnosed. Some clones are missing from TCRdb's copy, which holds only in-frame ones; the method was immunoSEQ multiplex PCR. The sample records 350,000 to 450,000 clones, about 88% being singletons. The clonotype originates from a woman between 18 and 29 years old who had been exposed to COVID-19. Sample: PBMCs or T cells enriched from blood (not recorded which). The J gene is TRBJ2-7, the V gene TRBV18; the D is unclear. CDR3 sequence: CASSPPQVETYEQYF. The CDR3 coding sequence is TGTGCCAGCTCACCGCCGCAGGTTGAAACGTACGAGCAGTACTTC.